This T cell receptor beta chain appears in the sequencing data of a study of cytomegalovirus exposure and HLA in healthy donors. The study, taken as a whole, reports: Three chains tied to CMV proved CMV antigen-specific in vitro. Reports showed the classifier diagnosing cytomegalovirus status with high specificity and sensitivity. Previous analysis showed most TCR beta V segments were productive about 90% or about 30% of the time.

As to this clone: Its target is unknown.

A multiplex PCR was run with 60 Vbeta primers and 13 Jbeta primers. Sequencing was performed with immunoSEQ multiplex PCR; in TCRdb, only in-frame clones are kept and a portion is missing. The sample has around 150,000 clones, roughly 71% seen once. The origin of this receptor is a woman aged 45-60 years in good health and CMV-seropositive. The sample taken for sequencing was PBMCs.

Here the CDR3 DNA reads TGTGCCAGCAGTGAGGAGGGGGCACGGGGAAACACCATATATTTT. As protein: CASSEEGARGNTIYF. The rearrangement uses TRBV2 and TRBJ1-3; 7 nucleotides align to TRBD1. Germline trimming cut 3 bases from V and 4 bases from J; bases unmatched to any gene: 6. This CDR3 region has 15 residues. Germline CDR1 and CDR2: SNHLY and FYNNEI.